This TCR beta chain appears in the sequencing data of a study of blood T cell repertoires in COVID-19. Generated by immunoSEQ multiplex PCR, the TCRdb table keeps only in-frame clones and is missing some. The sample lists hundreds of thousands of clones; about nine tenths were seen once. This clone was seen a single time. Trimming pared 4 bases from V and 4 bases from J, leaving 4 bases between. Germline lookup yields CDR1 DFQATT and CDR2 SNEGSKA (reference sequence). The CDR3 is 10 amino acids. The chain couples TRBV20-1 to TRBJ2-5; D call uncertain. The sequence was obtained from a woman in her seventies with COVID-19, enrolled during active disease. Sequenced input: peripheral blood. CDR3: CSAISETQYF. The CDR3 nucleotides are TGCAGTGCTATATCAGAGACCCAGTACTTC.